A single T cell receptor beta chain is shown here with its context. Its target is not known. The data originate from a study of shared clonotypes between healthy human individuals. Study-wide results and limits: Clonotype sharing across a few donors was observed for around 5% of naive CD4 clonotypes. Sampling used blood alone; tissue repertoires probably differ.

Measured with immunoSEQ multiplex PCR; TCRdb has only the in-frame clones, and not every one. The profile shows 2.5 million or so clones, 90% to 95% of them singletons. Looked up from germline, CDR1 is WNHNN and CDR2 is SYGVQD (reference sequence). V lost 5 bases and J lost 4; bases outside the gene matches: 4. The CDR3 has 14 residues. Sequenced material: naive CD4+ T cells sorted from blood. Subset denoted: CD45RA+ positively selected. The chain joins TRBV10-1 to TRBJ2-5; 10 positions match TRBD1. This sequence originates from a young man in good health. CDR3 in amino acids: CASSKGQGRETQYF. The CDR3 nucleotides are TGCGCCAGCAGTAAGGGACAGGGGCGAGAGACCCAGTACTTC.